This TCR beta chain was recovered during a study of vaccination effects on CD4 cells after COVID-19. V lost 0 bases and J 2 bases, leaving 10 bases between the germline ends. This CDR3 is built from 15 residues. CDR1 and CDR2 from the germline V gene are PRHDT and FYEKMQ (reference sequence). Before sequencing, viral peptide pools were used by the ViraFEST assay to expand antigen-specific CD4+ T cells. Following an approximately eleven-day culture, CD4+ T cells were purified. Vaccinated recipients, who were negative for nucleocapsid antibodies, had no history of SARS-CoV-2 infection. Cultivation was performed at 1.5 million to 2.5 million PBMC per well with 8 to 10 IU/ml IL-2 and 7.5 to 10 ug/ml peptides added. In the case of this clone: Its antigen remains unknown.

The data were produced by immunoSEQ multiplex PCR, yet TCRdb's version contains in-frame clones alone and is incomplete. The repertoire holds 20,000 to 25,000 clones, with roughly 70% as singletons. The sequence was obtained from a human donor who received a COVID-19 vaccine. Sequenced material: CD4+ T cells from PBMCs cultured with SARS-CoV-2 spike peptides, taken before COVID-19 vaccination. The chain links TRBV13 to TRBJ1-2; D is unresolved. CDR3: CASSLGPGRNYGYTF. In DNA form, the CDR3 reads TGTGCCAGCAGCTTAGGCCCGGGCAGAAACTATGGCTACACCTTC.